The 23 T cell receptor beta chains given below trace back to one sample, sequenced in a study of blood T cell repertoires in COVID-19. The table came from immunoSEQ multiplex PCR; TCRdb's copy has only in-frame clones and leaves some out. Of around 230,000 clones detected, roughly 77% appear once; the ten largest clones hold nearly 9.5%. Sequencing was performed on PBMCs or T cells enriched from blood (not recorded which). The receptors derive from a man aged 40-49 years who had recovered from COVID-19.

The chain combines TRBV6-5 with TRBJ1-2; 8 bases align to TRBD1. The germline gives CDR1 MNHEY, CDR2 SVGAGI. V lost 6 bases to trimming and J lost 5 bases; unmatched junction nucleotides: 8. The CDR3 sequence is 14 residues long. CDR3 protein: CASRPANRGYGYTF. CDR3 sequence (DNA): TGTGCCAGCAGACCAGCAAACAGGGGGTATGGCTACACCTTC.

This clone was seen more than once but under ten times. The J gene is TRBJ1-5, the V gene TRBV19; 7 bases align to TRBD1. The CDR3 runs 14 residues. Per the germline V gene, CDR1 is LNHDA and CDR2 is SQIVND (reference sequence). J gave up 7 bases and V 5 bases, and 8 bases lay outside the gene matches. The CDR3 region has the DNA TGTGCCAGTAGTCCTCGGACAGGATCCCAGCCCCAGCATTTT. It is translated as CASSPRTGSQPQHF.

Only one count was recorded for this clone. The CDR3 nucleotides are TGTGCCAGCACCCCGCTCGGGAGTTATAGGGAGCTGTTTTTT. Translating gives CASTPLGSYRELFF. The chain uses TRBV6-6 and TRBJ2-2; D possibly corresponds to TRBD2 (6 bases). The CDR3 loop spans 14 amino acids. V shed 7 bases and J shed 9 bases, with 18 bases lying between them. CDR1 and CDR2 from the germline V gene are MNHNY and SVGAGI (reference sequence).

The chain uses TRBV9 and TRBJ1-2; no clear D gene. The CDR3 covers 14 residues. The V end lost 0 bases, the J end lost 4 bases, and 10 bases lay between the germline ends. In germline, CDR1 is SGDLS, CDR2 YYNGEE. The CDR3 region is CASSVDGAAYGYTF. For the CDR3, the DNA is TGTGCCAGCAGCGTAGACGGAGCGGCCTATGGCTACACCTTC.

V and J are TRBV19 and TRBJ1-2; 7 bases agree with TRBD1. The V gene's germline CDR1 is LNHDA and CDR2 SQIVND (reference sequence). V shed 8 bases, J shed 8 bases, and the junction held 8 bases outside the gene matches. The CDR3 is made up of 12 amino acids. This CDR3 is CASDSRGLGYTF. The DNA for the CDR3 is TGTGCCAGTGATAGCAGGGGGTTGGGCTACACCTTC.

The chain employs TRBV5-1 and TRBJ2-2, with 8 bases matching TRBD2. Germline values: CDR1 SGHRS, CDR2 YFSETQ. The CDR3 totals 16 residues. Trimming removed 1 base from V and 9 bases from J; junction bases left unmatched: 11. The CDR3 region has the DNA TGCGCCAGCAGCTTGACGAGCGGGAGTGTGGTCCGGGAGCTGTTTTTT. This gives the protein CASSLTSGSVVRELFF.

The chain carries TRBV5-6 and TRBJ2-7; a weak D match, TRBD2 (6 bases). The germline V and J ends were trimmed by 2 bases and 4 bases, with 13 bases remaining between them. The CDR3 contains 14 residues. Per the germline V gene, CDR1 is SGHDT and CDR2 is YYEEEE. The DNA of the CDR3 is TGTGCCAGCAGCTTAAGGGGAGGTCCTTACGAGCAGTACTTC. Encoded protein: CASSLRGGPYEQYF.

V usage is TRBV27 and J usage is TRBJ2-3; perhaps TRBD1 as D (5 bases). This CDR3 spans 14 amino acids. Germline V gene sequence: CDR1 MNHEY, CDR2 SMNVEV (reference sequence). V lost 2 bases to trimming and J lost 3 bases, with 9 bases between them. The chain's CDR3 is CASSLRGRTDTQYF. The CDR3 bases are TGTGCCAGCAGTTTAAGGGGAAGGACAGATACGCAGTATTTT.

This chain joins TRBV14 and TRBJ1-1; possibly TRBD1 for D (5 bases). The V and J ends lost 7 bases and 0 bases respectively, with 15 bases between them. The CDR3 contains 15 residues. CDR1 and CDR2 from the germline V gene are SGHDN and FVKESK. This CDR3 reads CASTGDSIMNTEAFF. The CDR3 nucleotides read TGTGCCAGCACGGGGGATTCGATCATGAACACTGAAGCTTTCTTT.

The chain uses TRBV12-2 and TRBJ2-5; the table names TRBD1, a call not compared with the DNA. TRBV12-2 is listed as a pseudogene. The CDR3 is made up of 16 amino acids. The CDR3 DNA sequence: TGTGCAAGTCGCTTAGAGGGGCAGGGGGTGATGGAGACCCAGTACTTC. It yields the protein CASRLEGQGVMETQYF.

The chain couples TRBV5-1 to TRBJ2-7, with D perhaps matching TRBD2 (6 bases). The V end lost 2 bases, the J end lost 4 bases, and 13 bases lay between the germline ends. CDR3 length: 14 residues. Germline values: CDR1 SGHRS, CDR2 YFSETQ. The CDR3: CASSFGGSGYEQYF. CDR3 coding DNA: TGCGCCAGCAGCTTTGGAGGGAGCGGTTACGAGCAGTACTTC.

Remarks on this clone: This specimen includes other DNA sequences encoding the same CDR3. The V call is TRBV6-2 or TRBV6-3, the J call TRBJ2-7, with D unresolved. Germline CDR1 is MNHEY and CDR2 is SVGEGT. Trimming took off 2 bases at V and 2 bases at J, with 7 bases between the two ends. This CDR3 has 13 residues. As DNA, the CDR3 is TGTGCCAGCAGTTACAGAGAGGCCTACGAGCAGTACTTC. The encoded protein is CASSYREAYEQYF.

This chain uses TRBV19 with TRBJ1-4, with a possible D match to TRBD1 (6 bases). Trimming took off 6 bases at V and 8 bases at J, with 19 bases between the two ends. This CDR3 is 15 amino acids long. The germline V gene has CDR1 LNHDA and CDR2 SQIVND (reference sequence). CDR3 loop: CASRDQGLLGEKLFF. The CDR3 DNA follows: TGTGCCAGTAGGGACCAGGGGTTGTTGGGAGAAAAACTGTTTTTT. The whole variable domain, remainder taken from reference TRBV19 and TRBJ1-4, is DGGITQSPKYLFRKEGQNVTLSCEQNLNHDAMYWYRQDPGQGLRLIYYSQIVNDFQKGDIAEGYSVSREKKESFPLTVTSAQKNPTAFYLCASRDQGLLGEKLFFGSGTQLSVL.

V and J are TRBV6-5 and TRBJ2-1, with 7 bases lining up with TRBD1. CDR3 length: 13 residues. The germline V gene has CDR1 MNHEY and CDR2 SVGAGI. J gave up 0 bases and V 8 bases, and 1 base lay outside the gene matches. The CDR3 region is CASRQGSYNEQFF. The CDR3 DNA is TGTGCCAGCCGACAGGGCTCCTACAATGAGCAGTTCTTC.

This sequence joins TRBV18 and TRBJ2-1, with TRBD2 identical over 8 bases. This CDR3 comprises 16 residues. The V segment lost 5 bases and the J segment 1 base; nucleotides outside the gene matches: 7. CDR1 KGHSH and CDR2 LQKENI come from the germline V gene. CDR3 DNA: TGTGCCAGCTCAACCGTCACTAGCGGTTCCTACAATGAGCAGTTCTTC. It specifies CASSTVTSGSYNEQFF.

The rearrangement uses TRBV5-1 and TRBJ1-1; D is perhaps TRBD1 (6 bases). The CDR3 contains 12 residues. CDR1 and CDR2 (germline): SGHRS, YFSETQ. Trimming cost V 2 bases and J 10 bases, with 12 bases left between them. The CDR3 loop is CASSLEQGRAFF. CDR3 nucleotides: TGCGCCAGCAGCTTAGAACAGGGAAGAGCTTTCTTT. Full variable domain (missing parts from reference TRBV5-1 and TRBJ1-1): KAGVTQTPRYLIKTRGQQVTLSCSPISGHRSVSWYQQTPGQGLQFLFEYFSETQRNKGNFPGRFSGRQFSNSRSEMNVSTLELGDSALYLCASSLEQGRAFFGQGTRLTVV.

This chain connects TRBV6-1 to TRBJ1-2; weak D call: TRBD1 (5 bases). The CDR3 consists of 18 residues. CDR1 and CDR2 from the germline V gene are MNHNS and SASEGT. V was clipped by 4 bases and J by 4 bases, with 25 bases between them. In DNA form, the CDR3 reads TGTGCCAGCAGTGGGTTTTCAGGGTCCGCTGGTGCTAGCTATGGCTACACCTTC. This translates into CASSGFSGSAGASYGYTF.

The chain joins TRBV5-1 to TRBJ2-5, with a tentative D call TRBD2 (7 bases). Trimming took off 0 bases at V and 5 bases at J, with 17 bases between the two ends. This CDR3 spans 16 amino acids. The germline CDR1 and CDR2 sequences are SGHRS and YFSETQ. The CDR3 loop is CASSLASLGGGETQYF. As DNA, the CDR3 is TGCGCCAGCAGCTTGGCCTCATTAGGGGGAGGGGAGACCCAGTACTTC.

V and J are TRBV7-9 and TRBJ2-3; D is possibly TRBD2 (6 bases). This CDR3 contains 13 residues. The germline V gene encodes CDR1 SEHNR and CDR2 FQNEAQ (reference sequence). The ends were cut back, 4 bases at V and 4 bases at J, with 9 bases in the middle. The CDR3, as DNA: TGTGCCAGCAGCTCGGGGACTCCAGATACGCAGTATTTT. Its translation is CASSSGTPDTQYF.

As concerns this clone: It may be a read error: a sequence one base away is much more abundant. V is TRBV11-2 and J is TRBJ2-7, with D possibly TRBD2 on 6 matching bases. Germline V gives CDR1 SGHAT, CDR2 FQNNGV. V lost 1 base and J 2 bases, leaving 9 bases between the germline ends. There are 14 residues in the CDR3. CDR3 nucleotides: TGTGCCAGCAGCTTAGGTACGGGAGCCTACGAGCAGTACTTC. It translates to CASSLGTGAYEQYF.

The chain combines TRBV19 with TRBJ1-1; D is possibly TRBD1 (6 bases). Germline CDR1 is LNHDA and CDR2 is SQIVND (reference sequence). The CDR3 has 16 amino acids. Trimming took off 4 bases at V and 2 bases at J, with 17 bases between the two ends. The CDR3 here is CASSKPGKGVNTEAFF. The CDR3 DNA follows: TGTGCCAGTAGTAAGCCAGGGAAGGGGGTAAACACTGAAGCTTTCTTT.

The DNA for the CDR3 is TGTGCCAGCAGCTTAACCCTTACAGGGAAAGCGTTTGAAGCTTTCTTT. This translates into CASSLTLTGKAFEAFF. The J gene is TRBJ1-1, the V gene TRBV11-2; TRBD1 might be the D (6 bases). Trimming took 2 bases from V and 7 from J, leaving 20 bases between them. Germline assignment: CDR1 SGHAT and CDR2 FQNNGV. The CDR3 length is 16 residues.

In this sample, this clone turned up once. The V gene is TRBV7-2, the J gene TRBJ1-2; D unclear. From germline, CDR1 is SGHTA and CDR2 FQGNSA. V was cut by 1 base and J by 8 bases, with 14 bases left in between. CDR3 length: 14 residues. CDR3 sequence reads: CASSLDASPRGYTF. In nucleotides, the CDR3 is TGTGCCAGCAGCTTAGACGCCTCCCCTCGGGGCTACACCTTC.